This is a list of T cell receptor beta chains from one sample in a study of T cells in Graves' hyperthyroidism and ophthalmopathy. TCRdb passed the multiplex PCR reads through MiXCR, listing each CDR3 protein once. Counted here are 700,000 or so distinct CDR3 sequences, 15% to 20% occurring once; the ten biggest clones make up under 8.5%. Sequenced material: blood. All receptors come from a young man with Graves' hyperthyroidism. Each CDR3 is given with its conserved first and last residue. The D gene is left open where the match is weak. Clone sizes are given selectively: once, few, many, or a class where the clone is expanded.

D,V,J,size,DNA,CDR3
-,TRBV20-1,TRBJ1-2,-,TGCAGTGCTAACGCCGGGGACCTCTATGGCTACACCTTC,CSANAGDLYGYTF
-,TRBV6-2/TRBV6-3,TRBJ1-5,few,TGTGCCAGCAGTTACCGGCAGGGGAGCAATCAGCCCCAGCATTTT,CASSYRQGSNQPQHF
-,TRBV11-2,TRBJ2-3,many,TGTGCCAGCAGCTTAGGGCTAGTGGATACGCAGTATTTT,CASSLGLVDTQYF
-,TRBV6-1,TRBJ1-5,few,TGTGCCAGCAGGGACAGAGTCCTTAGCAATCAGCCCCAGCATTTT,CASRDRVLSNQPQHF
-,TRBV7-6,TRBJ2-7,-,TGTGCCAGCGGCGGTAGGGAGGACCCTTCCTACGAGCAGTACTTC,CASGGREDPSYEQYF
-,TRBV7-6,TRBJ2-4,few,TGTGCCAGCAGCTCAGGGGGGGTGAACATTCAGTACTTC,CASSSGGVNIQYF
TRBD2,TRBV7-8,TRBJ2-1,many,TGTGCCAGCAGCTTAGCGACTAGCGGGAGTTACAATGAGCAGTTCTTC,CASSLATSGSYNEQFF
-,TRBV6-6,TRBJ2-7,-,TGTGCCAGCAGTTACTCAAGGACTTCTACCTACGAGCAGTACTTC,CASSYSRTSTYEQYF
TRBD1,TRBV9,TRBJ1-1,-,TGTGCCAGCAGCGCGGACAGGATGAACACTGAAACTTTCTTT,CASSADRMNTETFF
-,TRBV6-1,TRBJ2-6,-,TGTGCCAGCAGTGAATCCGGAGGGGCCGGGGCCAACGTCCTGACTTTC,CASSESGGAGANVLTF
-,TRBV28,TRBJ1-4,many,TGTGCCAGCACTTGGGGGTATGAAAAACTGTTTTTT,CASTWGYEKLFF
TRBD2,TRBV30,TRBJ2-1,many,TGTGCCTGGAAAACTCGCGGGAGCTACAATGAGCAGTTCTTC,CAWKTRGSYNEQFF
-,TRBV18,TRBJ2-7,many,TGTGCCAGCTCACCGCGCCAGTCCTACGAGCAGTACTTC,CASSPRQSYEQYF
-,TRBV4-2,TRBJ2-3,-,TGTGCCAGCAGCCAAGAGGGCCCCGCGGATACGCAGTATTTT,CASSQEGPADTQYF
TRBD1,TRBV11-2,TRBJ2-4,many,TGTGCCAGCAGCTTCGGGACAGCAAAAAACATTCAGTACTTC,CASSFGTAKNIQYF
-,TRBV19,TRBJ1-1,-,TGTGCCGGCGGGAGCACTGAAGCTTTCTTT,CAGGSTEAFF
-,TRBV7-9,TRBJ2-1,-,TGTGCCAGCAGCTCCCTACCTAAACAGGGACGCTACAATGAGCAGTTCTTC,CASSSLPKQGRYNEQFF
TRBD2,TRBV19,TRBJ2-1,few,TGTGCCAGTAGTCGGACTTTCGGGGGGAACAATGAGCAGTTCTTC,CASSRTFGGNNEQFF
TRBD1,TRBV15,TRBJ2-7,many,TGTGCCACCAGCAGTCAGGACAGGGCTACCTACGAGCAGTACTTC,CATSSQDRATYEQYF
-,TRBV20-1,TRBJ2-7,many,TGCAGTGCTGGTGACTCCTTGGAGGAGCAGTACTTC,CSAGDSLEEQYF
TRBD2,TRBV7-9,TRBJ2-7,many,TGTGCCAGCAGCGCGACTAGCGGCTCCTACGAGCAGTACTTC,CASSATSGSYEQYF
-,TRBV9,TRBJ2-7,many,TGTGCCAGCAGCCCCGGTGAAGGCCTCTCCTACGAGCAGTACTTC,CASSPGEGLSYEQYF
-,TRBV3-1,TRBJ2-7,many,TGTGCCAGCAGCCAGGGGGACTACGAGCAGTACTTC,CASSQGDYEQYF
TRBD1,TRBV9,TRBJ2-3,-,TGTACCAGCTCAGGGGGCGACACAGATACGCAGTATTTT,CTSSGGDTDTQYF
-,TRBV7-6,TRBJ2-1,many,TGTGCCAGCAGCTTAGACCCGGGACCCCTCAATGAGCAGTTCTTC,CASSLDPGPLNEQFF
-,TRBV28,TRBJ2-7,many,TGTGCCAGCAGCCTAGACTGGCCAAATTTCTGCGAGCAGTACTTC,CASSLDWPNFCEQYF
-,TRBV19,TRBJ2-3,few,TGTGCCAGTAGTACCAGGGGGGCGCAGTATTTT,CASSTRGAQYF
-,TRBV25-1,TRBJ2-3,few,TGTGCCAGCAGTGAAAGTCGGCAGGGACTCACAGATACGCAGTATTTT,CASSESRQGLTDTQYF
TRBD1,TRBV19,TRBJ2-7,-,TGTGCCAGTAGCGCCGACAGGGTATTCCAGGCCTACGAGCAGTACTTC,CASSADRVFQAYEQYF
-,TRBV18,TRBJ2-1,few,TGTGCCAGCTCACCGGCGGACTCCTACAATGAGCAGTTCTTC,CASSPADSYNEQFF
-,TRBV28,TRBJ2-7,many,TGTGCCAGCAGTTTATTTTCCCCTGACCCCCGCGAGCAGTACTTC,CASSLFSPDPREQYF